Sequencing of this T cell receptor (beta chain) was carried out in a study of regulatory T cells in long-lasting Graves disease (dated by TCRdb to about 2021). Notes on the research overall: Patients with newly diagnosed Graves' disease had been on antithyroid drugs for under 3 months. Patients with persistent Graves' disease were compared with patients with newly diagnosed Graves' disease using TCR sequencing and RNA sequencing of peripheral blood. The study took place in China and was registered as a clinical trial. A total of 35 or so samples were covered by TCR sequencing, comprising approximately 13 persistent and about 20 newly diagnosed Graves' disease patients.

The CDR3 holds 15 amino acids from the cysteine to the phenylalanine. The read is trimmed to its CDR3 DNA, 45 bases read in frame from base 1. Here V drops 6 bases and J drops 6 bases, and the junction holds 13 bases not matched to any gene. The germline V gene provides CDR1 SQVTM and CDR2 ANQGSEA. This clonotype has ten or more counts. This receptor's antigen is unknown. The record has no base qualities; no much larger clone is one base away. Summary of the overall study and its limitations: As a limitation, the authors acknowledged that the small sample size may reduce accuracy. Persistent patients shared more public clonotypes among themselves (more than 2,500) than newly diagnosed patients did (roughly 920). Only peripheral blood was studied, because thyroid tissue, the primary lesion, was inaccessible. TRBV28, TRBJ1-2 and TRBJ2-5 were preferentially used in persistent disease, while TRBV20-1 and TRBJ2-1 were favored in newly diagnosed disease. Compared with newly diagnosed patients, persistent Graves' disease patients had lower TCR Shannon entropy and fewer highly expanded clones, which suggests clonal expansion. Only the TCR beta chain was sequenced and analyzed.

Preparation of the library involved multiplex PCR. The sample was run on an Illumina HiSeq 4000. iRepertoire HTBI primers and Arm-PCR amplification of CDR3 regions were used to construct TCR beta libraries. PCR products were gel purified before sequencing. In the authors' own workflow: Across samples, some 62 TRBV and roughly 15 TRBJ segments were identified and used for gene usage analysis of CDR3 amino acid clonotypes. COPE and FqMerger were used to merge the filtered high-quality paired reads into contigs. BLAST was used to align contigs to IMGT TRBV, TRBD and TRBJ reference genes, and CDR3 was defined according to IMGT. Any clonotype with a frequency above 0.1% was classified as a highly expanded clone. Shannon entropy served as the measure of repertoire diversity, while the Gini coefficient captured V-J evenness. Clonotypes shared by more than one individual were considered public. The raw public data were reprocessed by TCRdb itself: fastp quality trimming at Q25, MiXCR clonotype calling, in-frame beta chains only. Each record represents a unique CDR3 protein, reported with the most common genes and DNA among its rows. These V and J calls rely on TCRdb rather than the paper's analysis. This sample holds approximately 400,000 distinct CDR3 sequences; 15% were observed only once. Of the sample, approximately 16% falls within the top ten clones.

The time point label for this specimen denotes: newly diagnosed GD, antithyroid drugs for less than 3 months. For both TCR sequencing and RNA sequencing, RNA was extracted from PBMCs using TRIzol. Graves' disease was diagnosed according to American Thyroid Association guidelines. Patients were recruited from an endocrinology department in Xi'an, China. Each patient gave roughly 10 milliliters of peripheral blood, collected in an EDTA anticoagulant tube. PBMCs were isolated by Ficoll Paque Plus density gradient separation without further T cell sorting. An Agilent 2100 Bioanalyzer and agarose gel were used to check RNA quality, and a NanoDrop 2000 was used to measure RNA concentration. The same data also went into a second study, on T cells in Graves' hyperthyroidism and ophthalmopathy. As described in the second report: Stable Graves' hyperthyroidism was defined as the absence of progression to ophthalmopathy over 18 months of follow-up. Hyperthyroidism patients were newly diagnosed, had a disease duration of under 2 months, and were aged 18 to 65 years. Any patient with an uncontrolled infection, another autoimmune disease, pregnancy or lactation was excluded. Diagnoses were established on the basis of clinical symptoms, serum thyroxine and TRAb, thyroid ultrasound, and orbital computed tomography. The TCR CDR3 was subjected to a first round of RT-PCR using the HTBI primer set and the Qiagen OneStep RT-PCR kit. Blood samples also contained most of the expanded thyroid clonotypes (frequency above 0.001), which suggests that blood repertoires may reflect thyroid immune responses. A model built on a 13 V-J signature distinguished ophthalmopathy from stable hyperthyroidism, reaching 85% to 90% sensitivity and around 81% specificity in cross-validation and 80%/75% in testing. In validation, the model predicted progression to ophthalmopathy a median of about 6.8 months before onset, with approximately 70% sensitivity and just under 75% specificity. TCR V-J signatures able to tell the groups apart were searched for in a discovery cohort of 90 to 100 patients, of whom around 43 had Graves' ophthalmopathy and 57 had stable Graves' hyperthyroidism. Prospective prediction of ophthalmopathy was tested in an independent validation cohort of fewer than 20 hyperthyroidism patients and 15 to 17 patients who later progressed to ophthalmopathy. For training and testing, the roughly 97 patients in the discovery cohort were randomly divided in a 7:3 ratio. Thyroid tissue and blood T-cell repertoires from over 5 Graves' hyperthyroidism patients were also compared in the study. Following sampling, methimazole starting at 30 mg daily was given to hyperthyroidism patients, and high-dose intravenous methylprednisolone was given to ophthalmopathy patients. Libraries were constructed in a second round of multiplex PCR, after which size selection and purification were carried out. The libraries were sequenced on an Illumina HiSeq2000 using paired-end 100 bp reads. SOAPnuke was used to process the raw data, with reads discarded if the reads contained adapters or uncalled bases, had a mean Phred below 15, or lacked an exact constant-primer or identifier match. High-quality paired reads were merged with COPE v1.2.5, and unique nucleotide sequences were defined as clonotypes. MiTCR v1.1 was used to align clonotypes to the IMGT TRBV, TRBD and TRBJ reference segments. The analysis included only V-J combinations with a frequency above 0.0001, which together covered around 99% of the repertoires. The TCS score was defined as the ratio of F50 (clonal expansion) to E x V (chaos), calculated using BLOSUM62-based TCRdist between CDR3 peptides within each V-J. Welch's t-statistics and random forest reduced 514 V-J features to roughly 13, which were used in a naive Bayes classifier (R e1071). No statistical method was used to fix the sample size in advance, and group allocation was not hidden from the investigators. According to the paper, TCR Vbeta CDR3 sequencing was carried out on 120 to 150 peripheral blood samples, which came from about 45 ophthalmopathy, 75 to 80 hyperthyroidism and roughly 17 progressor patients.

The V and J genes are TRBV29-1 and TRBJ1-1; 10 bases in the junction line up with TRBD1. The sequenced sample was peripheral blood mononuclear cells (PBMCs), obtained at new diagnosis, from a patient treated with antithyroid drugs. The sequence was collected from a woman aged 25 to 39 with Graves disease. Donor details come from another sample of the same person, matched by shared clones. The CDR3 amino acid sequence is: CSVGGTGVILPEAFF. The bases read TGCAGCGTGGGTGGGACAGGGGTGATATTACCTGAAGCTTTCTTT.